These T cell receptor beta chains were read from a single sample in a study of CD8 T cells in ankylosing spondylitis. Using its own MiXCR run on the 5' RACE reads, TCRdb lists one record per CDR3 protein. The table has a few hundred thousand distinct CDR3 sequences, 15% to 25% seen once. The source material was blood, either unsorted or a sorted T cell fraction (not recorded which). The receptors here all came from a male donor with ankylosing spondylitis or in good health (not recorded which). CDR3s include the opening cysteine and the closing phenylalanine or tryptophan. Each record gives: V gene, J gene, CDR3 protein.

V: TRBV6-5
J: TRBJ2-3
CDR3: CASSYSGATSTDTQYF

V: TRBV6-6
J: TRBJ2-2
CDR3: CASSGRGPGELFF

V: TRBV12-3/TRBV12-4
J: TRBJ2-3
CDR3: CASSGLALKGTDTQYF

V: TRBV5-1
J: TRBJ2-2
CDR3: CASSLAGWNTGELFF

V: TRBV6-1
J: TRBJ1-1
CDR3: CASPDILNTEAFF

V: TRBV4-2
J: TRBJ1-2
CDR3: CASSRGTDDGYTF

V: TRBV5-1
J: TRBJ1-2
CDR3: CASSFARWEGGGYTF

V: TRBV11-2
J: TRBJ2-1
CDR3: CASSQGGWQFF

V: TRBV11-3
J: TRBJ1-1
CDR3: CASSLGTLFPMNTEAFF

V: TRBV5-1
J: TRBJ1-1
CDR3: CASSSGQTEAFF

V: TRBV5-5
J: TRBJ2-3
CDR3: CASSFPMPGTTPGTQYF

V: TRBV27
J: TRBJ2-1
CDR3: CASSPRGLAGNEQFF

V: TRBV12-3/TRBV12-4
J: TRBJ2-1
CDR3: CASSRRTPSSYNEQFF

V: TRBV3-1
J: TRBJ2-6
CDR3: CASRSRDRNSGANVLTF

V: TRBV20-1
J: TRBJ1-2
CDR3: CSARDPSRANYGYTF

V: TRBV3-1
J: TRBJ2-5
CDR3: CASSHALGVGVEWETQYF

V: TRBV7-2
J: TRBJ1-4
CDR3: CASSSSGTSEKLFF

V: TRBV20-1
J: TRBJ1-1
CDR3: CSAETGGKMNTEAFF

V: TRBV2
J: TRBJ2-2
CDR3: CASSEAPAGVRTGELFF

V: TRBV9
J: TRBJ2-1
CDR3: CASSVEGSALNEQFF

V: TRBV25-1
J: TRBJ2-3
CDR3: CASSEVQNGVPLTDTQYF

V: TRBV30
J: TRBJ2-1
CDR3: CAWSAGMSGRTSSYNEQFF

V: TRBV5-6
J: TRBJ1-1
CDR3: CASSVQGPRGTEAFF

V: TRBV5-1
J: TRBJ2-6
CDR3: CASSSGGTSGANVLTF

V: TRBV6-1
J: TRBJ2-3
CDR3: CASSAGGGDTQYF

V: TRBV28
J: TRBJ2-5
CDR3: CASTSGGAETQYF

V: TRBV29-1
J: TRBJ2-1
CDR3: CSVGHPSDYNEQFF

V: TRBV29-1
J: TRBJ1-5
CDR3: CSDGQGVTQHF

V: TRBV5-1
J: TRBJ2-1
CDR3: CASSGEGIAISYEQFF

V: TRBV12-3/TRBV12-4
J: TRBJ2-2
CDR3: CASSIGTTGELFF

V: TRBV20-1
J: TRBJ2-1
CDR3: CSASSAGQERSNEQFF

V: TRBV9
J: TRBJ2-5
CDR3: CASSVDPLETQYF

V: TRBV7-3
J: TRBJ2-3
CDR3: CASKPGQGSDTQYF

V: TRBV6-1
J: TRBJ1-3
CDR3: CASSERAWRASGNTIYF

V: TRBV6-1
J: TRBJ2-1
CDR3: CASSPTVGQGKGVYNEQFF